The T cell receptor (beta chain) under discussion was sequenced for a study of T cell responses to AZD1222 COVID-19 vaccine. Study-level points and caveats: The sample set comprised mostly white British donors with more females, and clonal diversity was possibly underestimated. Receipt of two AZD1222 doses was followed by a rise in Spike-specific TCR breadth and depth. There were repertoire samples only from the period after the peak T cell response.

The table came from immunoSEQ multiplex PCR; TCRdb's copy has only in-frame clones and leaves some out. The table includes some 120,000 clones, about 90% detected once. CDR1 and CDR2 from the germline V gene are LNHDA and SQIVND (reference sequence). The CDR3 runs 16 residues. Trimming left V 0 bases short and J 0 bases short, with 9 bases between. Regarding this clone: What it recognizes is unknown.

The chain couples TRBV19 to TRBJ1-5; no reliable D call. This clonotype was obtained from an adult in good health. Sequences were derived from peripheral blood, sampled on day 0 of AZD1222 vaccination. CDR3 residues: CASSIEAQASNQPQHF. The CDR3 DNA reads TGTGCCAGTAGTATAGAAGCGCAGGCTAGCAATCAGCCCCAGCATTTT.